Each of the 11 T cell receptor beta chains below was sequenced from the same sample in a study of cytomegalovirus exposure and HLA in healthy donors. Amplification used 60 Vbeta primers and 13 Jbeta primers. Method: immunoSEQ multiplex PCR; TCRdb's copy keeps in-frame clones and lacks some. Of about 64,000 clones in the sample, around 86% were seen once. The source material was PBMCs. These TCRs come from a female donor in good health and CMV-seronegative.

This chain connects TRBV7-2 to TRBJ2-6, with unresolved D. Germline-derived CDR1 and CDR2 are SGHTA and FQGNSA. This CDR3 has 15 residues. The V end lost 5 bases, the J end lost 1 base, and 9 bases lay between the germline ends. CDR3 sequence: CASSINWSGANVLTF. DNA of the CDR3: TGTGCCAGCAGCATAAACTGGTCTGGGGCCAACGTCCTGACTTTC.

The chain links TRBV4-2 to TRBJ2-7, with a weak D call TRBD1 (6 bases). Germline CDR1 is LGHNA and CDR2 is YNFKEQ. V was shortened by 3 bases and J by 6 bases, with 12 bases between the two germline ends. CDR3 length: 13 residues. The CDR3 coding sequence is TGTGCCAGCAGCCAGGAACAGGGAAGCGAGCAGTACTTC. Its protein is CASSQEQGSEQYF.

V and J are TRBV7-3 and TRBJ2-3; D is possibly TRBD1 (5 bases). Germline V gene sequence: CDR1 SGHTA, CDR2 FQGTGA. The V end lost 5 bases, the J end lost 3 bases, and 9 bases lay between the germline ends. The CDR3 sequence is 13 residues long. CDR3: CASSISGTDTQYF. The CDR3 nucleotides are TGTGCCAGCAGCATATCAGGGACAGATACGCAGTATTTT.

The CDR3 region has the DNA TGTGCCAGCAGTTCCGACGAGGCGGATGGCTACACCTTC. Translation: CASSSDEADGYTF. The J gene is TRBJ1-2, the V gene TRBV11-3; D unresolved. Trimming took off 6 bases at V and 6 bases at J, with 14 bases between the two ends. CDR3 length: 13 amino acids. Germline loops: CDR1 SGHNT, CDR2 YENEEA. The entire variable domain, with the rest obtained from reference TRBV11-3 and TRBJ1-2, is as follows: EAGVVQSPRYKIIEKKQPVAFWCNPISGHNTLYWYLQNLGQGPELLIRYENEEAVDDSQLPKDRFSAERLKGVDSTLKIQPAELGDSAVYLCASSSDEADGYTFGSGTRLTVV.

In this sample, this clone turned up a few times. This chain connects TRBV7-8 to TRBJ2-7, with 11 bases that match TRBD1. This CDR3 has 15 amino acids. Germline loops: CDR1 SGHVS, CDR2 FQNEAQ. V lost 7 bases to trimming and J lost 4 bases; unmatched junction nucleotides: 9. CDR3 region: CASTESGTGGYEQYF. For the CDR3, the DNA is TGTGCCAGCACCGAATCCGGGACAGGGGGTTACGAGCAGTACTTC.

This chain links TRBV5-1 with TRBJ1-2; no firm D call. Per the germline V gene, CDR1 is SGHRS and CDR2 is YFSETQ. The CDR3 covers 11 residues. V was shortened by 4 bases and J by 8 bases, with 9 bases between the two germline ends. The CDR3 region has the DNA TGCGCCAGCAGCCAGAATTGGGGCTACACCTTC. Protein: CASSQNWGYTF.

Comment on this clone: The junction does not match germline at one end; this may be a read error. The CDR3 spells CASSQEGGTSYEQYF. The CDR3 coding sequence is TGTGCCAGCAGCCAAGAAGGGGGTACGTCCTACGAGCAGTACTTC. The chain carries TRBV4-1 and TRBJ2-7, with D perhaps TRBD1 (6 bases). Germline assignment: CDR1 MGHRA and CDR2 YSYEKL. The CDR3 is made up of 15 amino acids.

The chain links TRBV11-2 to TRBJ2-7; TRBD1 agrees at 7 bases. Germline V gene lookup returns CDR1 SGHAT and CDR2 FQNNGV. V gave up 1 base and J gave up 2 bases; unmatched junction bases: 2. This CDR3 region has 14 residues. The CDR3 bases are TGTGCCAGCAGCTTAGGCCAGGGGGCCTACGAGCAGTACTTC. It translates to CASSLGQGAYEQYF.

This chain links TRBV5-4 with TRBJ1-5, with 9 bases aligning to TRBD1. Germline loops: CDR1 SGHNT, CDR2 YYREEE (reference sequence). The CDR3 has 16 amino acids. The ends lost 2 bases at V and 3 bases at J; junction bases unmatched: 6. CDR3 sequence (DNA): TGTGCCAGCAGCTTCTGGGGGACAGGGTCCAATCAGCCCCAGCATTTT. Protein sequence: CASSFWGTGSNQPQHF.

This clone was seen a few times. The chain combines TRBV7-2 with TRBJ1-4, with D possibly matching TRBD1 (6 bases). In germline, CDR1 is SGHTA, CDR2 FQGNSA. This CDR3 contains 17 residues. The V end lost 4 bases, the J end lost 3 bases, and 18 bases lay between the germline ends. The CDR3 DNA sequence: TGTGCCAGCAGCTCCGGGGGGCAGGGCTGGGCTAATGAAAAACTGTTTTTT. Protein product: CASSSGGQGWANEKLFF. The whole variable domain, remainder taken from reference TRBV7-2 and TRBJ1-4, is GAGVSQSPSNKVTEKGKDVELRCDPISGHTALYWYRQSLGQGLEFLIYFQGNSAPDKSGLPSDRFSAERTGGSVSTLTIQRTQQEDSAVYLCASSSGGQGWANEKLFFGSGTQLSVL.

V is TRBV27 and J is TRBJ2-4, with 9 bases lining up with TRBD2. V lost 7 bases, J lost 5 bases, and 6 bases stayed unmatched. Germline CDR1 is MNHEY and CDR2 is SMNVEV (reference sequence). CDR3 size: 14 residues. CDR3 sequence: CASTSTSGENIQYF. In DNA, the CDR3 is TGTGCCAGCACTTCGACTAGCGGAGAAAACATTCAGTACTTC.